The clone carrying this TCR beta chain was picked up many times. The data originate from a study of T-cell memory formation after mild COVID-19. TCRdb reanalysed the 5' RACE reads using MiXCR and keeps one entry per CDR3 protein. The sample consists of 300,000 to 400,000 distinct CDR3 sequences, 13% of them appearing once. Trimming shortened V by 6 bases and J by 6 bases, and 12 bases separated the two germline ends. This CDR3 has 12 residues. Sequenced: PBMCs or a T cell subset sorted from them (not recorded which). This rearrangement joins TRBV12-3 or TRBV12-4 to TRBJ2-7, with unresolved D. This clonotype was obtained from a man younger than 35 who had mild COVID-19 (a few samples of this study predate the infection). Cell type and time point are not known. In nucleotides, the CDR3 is TGTGCCAGCAGCCCCTCTTTGGGCGAGCAGTACTTC. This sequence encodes CASSPSLGEQYF.